Presented here are 19 T cell receptor beta chains from one specimen sequenced in a study of post-analysis software for immune sequencing data. Each TCR beta cDNA library carried unique molecular identifiers. TCRdb itself ran the PCR reads through MiXCR, one entry per CDR3 protein. The sample contains about 800,000 distinct CDR3 sequences, roughly 29% of which appear only once. Findings and caveats of the study: Controls showed lower frequencies than patients for 4 or 5 TRBV segments, and TRBV5-6, TRBV5-1 and TRBV20-1 were among these.

Their antigens remain unidentified. Input material: blood. The source of these receptors is a girl aged 5 to 17 with multiple sclerosis.

A remark on this clonotype: A read error may explain this, as a much larger clone is one base away. Since the CDR3 does not end with the conserved phenylalanine or tryptophan, this likely comes from a read error. The J gene is TRBJ2-1, the V gene TRBV29-1; no clear D. There are 13 residues in the CDR3. V was clipped by 3 bases and J by 6 bases, with 12 bases between them. Germline CDR1 is SQVTM and CDR2 is ANQGSEA. Here the CDR3 DNA reads TGCAGCGTTGATTTGGGCCTCCCCAATGAGCAGTTCGTC. It codes for CSVDLGLPNEQFV.

On this clonotype itself: One junction end does not reproduce the germline sequence, and a read error may be involved. The rearrangement links TRBV12-3 or TRBV12-4 to TRBJ2-7; D is possibly TRBD2 (7 bases). The CDR3 covers 16 residues. The CDR3 reads CTSSLSGASGHYEQYF. Here the CDR3 DNA reads TGTACCAGCAGTCTCTCAGGGGCTAGCGGACACTACGAGCAGTACTTC.

The chain uses TRBV2 and TRBJ1-5; unclear D gene. Germline values: CDR1 SNHLY, CDR2 FYNNEI. V shed 11 bases and J shed 2 bases, with 16 bases lying between them. The CDR3 consists of 14 residues. The CDR3 loop reads CASARAGGNQPQHF. DNA for the CDR3: TGTGCCTCAGCTCGGGCTGGCGGCAATCAGCCCCAGCATTTT.

Only a few counts were recorded for this clonotype. CDR3 sequence: CAIHEGRMGGYTF. The DNA for the CDR3 is TGTGCCATCCACGAGGGCAGGATGGGTGGCTACACCTTC. The chain recombines TRBV10-3 with TRBJ1-2; D call uncertain. The CDR3 is made up of 13 amino acids. CDR1 and CDR2 (germline): ENHRY, SYGVKD. Trimming removed 8 bases at V and 7 bases at J, with 17 bases between.

As regards this clonotype: One end of the junction does not line up with germline, which may come from a read error. This chain connects TRBV7-9 to TRBJ1-5; 10 bases align to TRBD1. Germline assignment: CDR1 SEHNR and CDR2 FQNEAQ (reference sequence). The CDR3 consists of 18 residues. The CDR3 DNA reads as TGTGCCAGCAGCCCCCGACCGACAGGGGGCCCAGGCAATCAGCTCCAGCATTTT. The encoded protein is CASSPRPTGGPGNQLQHF.

The CDR3 sequence: CATSDLARGGTDTQYF. DNA for the CDR3: TGTGCCACCAGTGATTTGGCGAGGGGGGGCACAGATACGCAGTATTTT. The V and J genes are TRBV24-1 and TRBJ2-3; D is possibly TRBD1 or TRBD2 (6 bases each). V was trimmed by 0 bases and J by 1 base, leaving 10 bases between them. This CDR3 has 16 residues. Germline CDR1 reads KGHDR; CDR2 reads SFDVKD.

This clonotype was detected only a few times. The chain has TRBV20-1 and TRBJ2-3; D tentatively reads TRBD1 or TRBD2 (5 bases each). The V and J ends lost 5 bases and 2 bases respectively, with 11 bases between them. From germline, CDR1 is DFQATT and CDR2 SNEGSKA (reference sequence). CDR3 size: 13 residues. This CDR3 is CSAAGTNTDTQYF. CDR3 bases: TGCAGTGCTGCAGGGACCAACACAGATACGCAGTATTTT.

Notes on this clonotype: It differs at one base from a far larger clone, so likely a read error. The V and J genes are TRBV7-9 and TRBJ2-5; no definite D call. V shed 2 bases and J shed 7 bases, with 5 bases lying between them. This CDR3 region has 11 residues. CDR1 and CDR2 from the germline V gene are SEHNR and FQNEAQ (reference sequence). CDR3 in DNA: TGTGCCAGCAGCTTAAAAGCGACCCAGTACTTC. Translating gives CASSLKATQYF.

This clonotype has a handful of counts. The V and J genes are TRBV5-1 and TRBJ1-5; tentatively, D is TRBD1 (6 bases). The CDR3 spans 17 residues. V lost 3 bases and J lost 3, with 19 bases in between. CDR1 is SGHRS and CDR2 is YFSETQ in the germline V gene. The CDR3 DNA sequence: TGCGCCAGCAGCTCGCAACCTACAGGGCTTAACAATCAGCCCCAGCATTTT. Its translation: CASSSQPTGLNNQPQHF.

The V gene is TRBV7-9, the J gene TRBJ2-1; D possibly corresponds to TRBD2 (5 bases). The germline CDR1 and CDR2 sequences are SEHNR and FQNEAQ (reference sequence). The CDR3 contains 16 residues. Trimming shortened V by 5 bases and J by 1 base, and 15 bases separated the two germline ends. The CDR3: CASSPKTDWSYNEQFF. In DNA form, the CDR3 reads TGTGCCAGCAGCCCGAAGACGGACTGGTCCTACAATGAGCAGTTCTTC.

The V call is TRBV3-1, the J call TRBJ2-5, with D tentatively TRBD1 (5 bases). Trimming removed 0 bases from V and 2 bases from J, with 13 bases in between. This CDR3 spans 16 amino acids. CDR1 and CDR2 from the germline V gene are LGHDT and YNNKEL (reference sequence). CDR3 in DNA: TGTGCCAGCAGCCAAGATCGACGACAGATACAAGAGACCCAGTACTTC. Protein: CASSQDRRQIQETQYF.

In regard to this clonotype: One end of the junction does not line up with germline, which may come from a read error. J is TRBJ1-5 and V is TRBV4-1; 10 nucleotides match TRBD1. CDR1 is MGHRA and CDR2 is YSYEKL in the germline V gene. The CDR3 extends over 16 amino acids. CDR3 nucleotides: TGCGCCGGCAGCCGAGGGACAGGGGTAGGCAATCAGCCCCAGCATTTT. The encoded protein is CAGSRGTGVGNQPQHF.

This clonotype was observed a few times. This sequence joins TRBV6-1 and TRBJ2-1; 10 bases match TRBD2. Germline CDR1 is MNHNS and CDR2 is SASEGT. This CDR3 has 17 amino acids. V shed 6 bases, J shed 6 bases, and the junction held 14 bases outside the gene matches. The CDR3 DNA sequence: TGTGCCAGCAGACAGCGGGGGGGCCGGACTGGCGGCAATGAGCAGTTCTTC. This encodes CASRQRGGRTGGNEQFF.

In its sample, this clonotype was seen a few times. The chain has TRBV27 and TRBJ2-1; 13 nucleotides line up with TRBD2. J lost 7 bases, V lost 4 bases, and 4 bases had no gene match. Germline V gives CDR1 MNHEY, CDR2 SMNVEV (reference sequence). This CDR3 comprises 15 residues. CDR3 in amino acids: CASSYGLAGVNEQFF. The CDR3, as DNA: TGTGCCAGCAGTTACGGACTAGCGGGAGTAAATGAGCAGTTCTTC.

The DNA for the CDR3 is TGTGCCACCGGGGGGCTCATCAATCAGCCCCAGCATTTT. It translates to CATGGLINQPQHF. The J gene is TRBJ1-5, the V gene TRBV15; maybe TRBD1 (6 bases). V was trimmed by 8 bases and J by 3 bases, leaving 11 bases between them. The CDR3 spans 13 residues. Per germline, CDR1 LNHNV and CDR2 YYDKDF (reference sequence). Combining the CDR3 with reference TRBV15 and TRBJ1-5 gives the whole variable domain DAMVIQNPRYQVTQFGKPVTLSCSQTLNHNVMYWYQQKSSQAPKLLFHYYDKDFNNEADTPDNFQSRRPNTSFCFLDIRSPGLGDTAMYLCATGGLINQPQHFGDGTRLSIL.

Only a few counts were recorded for this clonotype. The CDR3 DNA sequence: TGTGCCAGCAGGACAGGTAAAGATGAGCAGTTCTTC. Protein: CASRTGKDEQFF. V is TRBV7-9 and J is TRBJ2-1, with D tentatively TRBD1 (6 bases). Between the trimmed V and J ends, which lost 6 bases and 8 bases, there was a span of 11 bases. In germline, CDR1 is SEHNR, CDR2 FQNEAQ (reference sequence). The CDR3 spans 12 residues.

This clonotype was counted many times. The chain recombines TRBV12-3 or TRBV12-4 with TRBJ2-5; 10 bases are shared with TRBD2. The V segment lost 2 bases and the J segment 10 bases; nucleotides outside the gene matches: 10. The CDR3 is 15 residues long. The CDR3 DNA reads as TGTGCCAGCAGTTTAAGCGGGGGGGTCCCCGTGGACCAGTACTTC. As protein: CASSLSGGVPVDQYF.

The chain links TRBV5-1 to TRBJ2-7; 9 positions match TRBD1. The CDR3 has 16 amino acids. V lost 0 bases, J lost 3 bases, and 7 bases stayed unmatched. Germline CDR1 SGHRS, CDR2 YFSETQ. The CDR3 DNA follows: TGCGCCAGCAGCTTGGGGGGTCCGGGACAGGGCTACGAGCAGTACTTC. Translated, it gives CASSLGGPGQGYEQYF.

The chain joins TRBV5-1 to TRBJ2-1; 7 bases fit TRBD1. This CDR3 is built from 15 residues. CDR1 is SGHRS, CDR2 YFSETQ, per germline. The ends lost 3 bases at V and 5 bases at J; junction bases unmatched: 8. CDR3 sequence reads: CASSSRQGGNNEQFF. CDR3 DNA: TGCGCCAGCAGCTCCCGACAGGGTGGGAACAATGAGCAGTTCTTC.